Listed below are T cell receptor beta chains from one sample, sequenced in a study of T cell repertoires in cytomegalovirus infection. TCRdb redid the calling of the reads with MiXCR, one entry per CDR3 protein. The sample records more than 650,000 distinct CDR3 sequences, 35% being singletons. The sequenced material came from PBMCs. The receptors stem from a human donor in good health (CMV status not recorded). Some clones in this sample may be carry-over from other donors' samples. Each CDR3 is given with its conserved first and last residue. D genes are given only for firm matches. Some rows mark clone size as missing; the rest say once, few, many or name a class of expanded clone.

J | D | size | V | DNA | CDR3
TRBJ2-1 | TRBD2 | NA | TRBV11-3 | TGTGCCAGCAGCATGGGGACTAGCTTCAATGAGCAGTTCTTC | CASSMGTSFNEQFF
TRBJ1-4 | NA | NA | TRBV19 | TGTGCCAGTATTGGCTTCGGGGATAATAATGAAAAACTGTTTTTT | CASIGFGDNNEKLFF
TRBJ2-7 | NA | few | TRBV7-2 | TGTGCCAGCAGACGCACCTGGGGTAGCTCCTACGAGCAGTACTTC | CASRRTWGSSYEQYF
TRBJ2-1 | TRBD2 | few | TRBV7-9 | TGTGCCAGCAGTGGGCGGAAAAGCGGGAGAGGAAGTGGTGAGCAGTTCTTC | CASSGRKSGRGSGEQFF
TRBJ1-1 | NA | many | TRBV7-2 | TGTGCCAGCAGCTTAAACAGACAGTTGAACACTGAAGCTTTCTTT | CASSLNRQLNTEAFF
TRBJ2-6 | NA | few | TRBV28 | TGTGCCAGCAGGGGGGACACCCTCTCTGGGGCCAACGTCCTGACTTTC | CASRGDTLSGANVLTF
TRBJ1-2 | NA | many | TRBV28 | TGTGCCAGCAGTTACCGGGGCTATGGCTACACCTTC | CASSYRGYGYTF
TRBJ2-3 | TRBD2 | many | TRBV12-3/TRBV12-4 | TGTGCCAGCAGTTTAGGCCAGCGGGGGGGCCGGGACACAGATACGCAGTATTTT | CASSLGQRGGRDTDTQYF
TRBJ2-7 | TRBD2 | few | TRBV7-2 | TGTGCCAGCAGCTTTCGGCTAGCGGGAGATTGGTCCTACGAGCAGTACTTC | CASSFRLAGDWSYEQYF
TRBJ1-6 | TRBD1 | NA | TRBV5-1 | TGCGCCAGCAGCCCGTATCGACAGGGGGCCAATTCACCCCTCCCCTTT | CASSPYRQGANSPLPF
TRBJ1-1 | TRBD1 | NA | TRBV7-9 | TGTGCCAGCAGCCGAAACAGGGGGCAGGGCACTGAAGCTTTCTTT | CASSRNRGQGTEAFF
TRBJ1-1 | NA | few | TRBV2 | TGTGCCAGCAGGAGAGATACAGGGTTATCTGAAGCTTTCTTT | CASRRDTGLSEAFF
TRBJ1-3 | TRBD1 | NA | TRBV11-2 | TGTGCCAGCAGCCCGGAGGACAGGGCCAGAGGAAACACCATATATTTT | CASSPEDRARGNTIYF
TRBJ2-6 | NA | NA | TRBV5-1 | TGCGCCAGCAGAGTTTCCACTCCTGGGGCCAACGTCCTGACTTTC | CASRVSTPGANVLTF
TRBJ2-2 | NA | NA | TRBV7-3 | TGTGCCAGCAGCTTAAGAGTAGGACCACTGAACACCGGGGAGCTGTTTTTT | CASSLRVGPLNTGELFF
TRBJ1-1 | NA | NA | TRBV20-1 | TGCAGTGCTAGAGTGGATCGGAACACTGAAGCTTTCTTT | CSARVDRNTEAFF
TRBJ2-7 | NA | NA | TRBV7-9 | TGTGCCAGCAGGCTGGAGGGTGCCTACGAGCAGTACTTC | CASRLEGAYEQYF
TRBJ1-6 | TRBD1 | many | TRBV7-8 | TGTGCCAGCAGCTCTACTACAGGGGAAAGGAATTCACCCCTCCACTTT | CASSSTTGERNSPLHF
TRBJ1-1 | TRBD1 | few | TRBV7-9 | TGTGCCAGCAGTCCACAGAGGGACAGGGATACTGCTGAAGCTTTCTTT | CASSPQRDRDTAEAFF
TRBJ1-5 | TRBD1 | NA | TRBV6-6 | TGTGCCAGCGGTGGACAGGGAGGCAATCAGCCCCAGCATTTT | CASGGQGGNQPQHF
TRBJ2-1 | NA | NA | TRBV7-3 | TGTGCCAGCAGCGGCACAAGAGGGGGGGCGGTTCGTAATGAGCAGTTCTTC | CASSGTRGGAVRNEQFF
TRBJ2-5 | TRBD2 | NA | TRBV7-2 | TGTGCCAGCAGCTTAGCGCTAGGGGCTAGCGGGAGGTTACAAGAGACCCAGTACTTC | CASSLALGASGRLQETQYF
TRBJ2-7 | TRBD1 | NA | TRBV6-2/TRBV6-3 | TGTGCCAGCAGTTACTCGTCGGGACAGCCCTCCTACGAGCAGTACTTC | CASSYSSGQPSYEQYF
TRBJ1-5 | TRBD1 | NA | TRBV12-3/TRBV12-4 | TGTGCCAGCACCGCAGGGGGCATGGGCAATCAGCCCCAGCATTTT | CASTAGGMGNQPQHF
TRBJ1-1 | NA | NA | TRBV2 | TGTGCCAGCAGTGGGCAGGTCCGAATGAACACTGAAGCTTTCTTT | CASSGQVRMNTEAFF
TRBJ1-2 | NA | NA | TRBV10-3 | TGTGCCATCACCGGAGACAGGTCCTATGGCTACACCTTC | CAITGDRSYGYTF
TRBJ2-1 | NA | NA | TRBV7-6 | TGTGCCAGAAGCGCGTCGGGCTCCGTTGAGCAGTTCTTC | CARSASGSVEQFF
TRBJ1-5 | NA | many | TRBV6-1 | TGTGCCAGCAGTGAATTTGGCAATCAGCCCCAGCATTTT | CASSEFGNQPQHF
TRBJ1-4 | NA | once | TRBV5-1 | TGCGCCAGCGCAAAAGGGGGTCCTCCAACTAATGAAAAACTGTTTTTT | CASAKGGPPTNEKLFF
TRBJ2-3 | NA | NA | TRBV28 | TGTGCCAGCAGTTTCAGGACATCAGGCACAGATACGCAGTATTTT | CASSFRTSGTDTQYF
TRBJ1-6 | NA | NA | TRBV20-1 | TGCAGTGCTAGAGACCCAGACACGGTAAGGTCCCTCCACTTT | CSARDPDTVRSLHF
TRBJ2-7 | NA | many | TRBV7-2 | TGTGCCAGCAGCTTAGCCGGGACTCCAGGGACGATCTACGAGCAGTACTTC | CASSLAGTPGTIYEQYF
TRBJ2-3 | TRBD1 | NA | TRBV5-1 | TGCGCCAGCAGACGTGAGGGACAGGGCATCATAGATACGAAGTATTTT | CASRREGQGIIDTKYF
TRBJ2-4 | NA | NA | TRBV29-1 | TGCAGCGGACTAGCCAAAAACATTCAGTACTTC | CSGLAKNIQYF
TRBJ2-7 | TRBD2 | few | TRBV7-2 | TGTGCCAGCAGCTTGACTAGCGTCAACGAGCAGTACTTC | CASSLTSVNEQYF
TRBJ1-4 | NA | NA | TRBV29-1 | TGCAGCGTTGGACGGGGTGAAAAACTGTTTTTT | CSVGRGEKLFF
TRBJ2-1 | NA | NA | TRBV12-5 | TGTGCTAGTGGCCCTACAGGGCATGAGCAGTTCTTC | CASGPTGHEQFF
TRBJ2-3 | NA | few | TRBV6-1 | TGTGCCAGCAGTGAATGGGGGGTTTTAGATACGCAGTATTTT | CASSEWGVLDTQYF
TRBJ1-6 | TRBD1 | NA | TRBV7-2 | TGTGCCAGCAGCTTAGTAGGGACAGGGGGTCAAAATTCACCCCTCCACTTT | CASSLVGTGGQNSPLHF
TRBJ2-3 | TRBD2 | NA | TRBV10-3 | TGTGCCATCAGTGTTAGCGGGGGGGCTGGAGATACGCAGTATTTT | CAISVSGGAGDTQYF
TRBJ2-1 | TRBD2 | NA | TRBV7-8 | TGTGCCAGCAGCATTCGCGGGAGGGTATCCTACAATGAGCAGTTCTTC | CASSIRGRVSYNEQFF
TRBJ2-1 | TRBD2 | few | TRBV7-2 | TGTGCCAGCAGCTTTGCCAGGGCGGGAGATGAGCAGTTCTTC | CASSFARAGDEQFF
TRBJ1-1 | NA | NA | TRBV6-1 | TGTGCCAGCAGTACGCATTGGGGGGCTGGCACTGAAGCTTTCTTT | CASSTHWGAGTEAFF
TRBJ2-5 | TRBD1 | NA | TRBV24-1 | TGTGCCACCAGTGATTTGAGGGCCTCAGGGGGTCACGGAACCCAGTACTTC | CATSDLRASGGHGTQYF
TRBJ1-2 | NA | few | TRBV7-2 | TGTGCCAGCAGACGGTCCGGGGGAAACTATGGCTACACCTTC | CASRRSGGNYGYTF
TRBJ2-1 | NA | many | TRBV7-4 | TGTGCCAGCAGCCCCCCGTCCGGGCGAGACTACAATGAGCAGTTCTTC | CASSPPSGRDYNEQFF
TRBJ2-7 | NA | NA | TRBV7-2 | TGTGCCAGCAGCTTAGCCTTTTTTGGAGGGGATGAGCAGTACTTC | CASSLAFFGGDEQYF
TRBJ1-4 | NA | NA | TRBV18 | TGTGCCAGCTCACCCGAAGTCAGCCTTAATGAAAAACTGTTTTTT | CASSPEVSLNEKLFF
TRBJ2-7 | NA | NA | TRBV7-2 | TGTGCCAGCAGCTTAGATTGGTGGGGAAGCTCCTACGAGCAGTACTTC | CASSLDWWGSSYEQYF
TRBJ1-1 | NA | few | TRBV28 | TGTGCCAGCAGCTTGATTGACGTGAACACTGAAGCTTTCTTT | CASSLIDVNTEAFF
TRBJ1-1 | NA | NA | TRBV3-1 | TGTGCCAGCAGCCAACCTACAGGAGGGGCTGAAGCTTTCTTT | CASSQPTGGAEAFF
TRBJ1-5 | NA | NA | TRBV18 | TGTGCCAGCTCACCTGTAGCCGGGGATAGCAATCAGCCCCAGCATTTT | CASSPVAGDSNQPQHF
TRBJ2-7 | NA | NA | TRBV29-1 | TGCAGCGTGGAAATAACCGGGACTCCCTTATTGCAGTACTTC | CSVEITGTPLLQYF
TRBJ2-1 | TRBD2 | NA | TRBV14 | TGTGCCAGCAGCCAAGGGCCGGGGGAGGGGTCGAAATACAATGAGCAGTTCTTC | CASSQGPGEGSKYNEQFF
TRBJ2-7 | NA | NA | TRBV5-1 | TGCGCCAGCAGCTTGGAGGTATCGACAGGTGTCTACGAGCAGTACTTC | CASSLEVSTGVYEQYF